These 11 T cell receptor beta chains originate from one sample sequenced in a study of T cell responses to AZD1222 COVID-19 vaccine (dated by TCRdb to the early 2020s). The method behind the library was the immunoSEQ multiplex PCR assay. TCRdb re-hosts the immuneACCESS table, in-frame sequences only. Its copies lack some clones; in the studies checked, an unresolved V gene accounts for under half of them, and the cause for the rest is not known. Present in this sample are more than 75,000 clones, around 93% of which were seen just once. The ten largest clones represent about 8% of the sample. The time point label, read with the paper, signifies: about 28 days (+/-7) after the second vaccine dose. Here the sequenced sample was peripheral blood, taken 28 days after the second AZD1222 dose. Receptor source: an adult who received the AZD1222 COVID-19 vaccine.

In its sample, this clone was seen once. The genes are TRBV24-1 and TRBJ2-2; 7 bases line up with TRBD1. The CDR3 runs 17 residues. J lost 6 bases, V lost 3 bases, and 12 bases had no gene match. CDR1 and CDR2 (germline): KGHDR, SFDVKD. CDR3 loop: CATSDPSTGTLAGELFF. The CDR3, as DNA: TGTGCCACCAGTGATCCCTCGACAGGGACCCTAGCCGGGGAGCTGTTTTTT.

This clone was detected a few times. This chain joins TRBV27 and TRBJ1-1; a weak D match, TRBD1 (5 bases). The germline V and J ends were trimmed by 0 bases and 1 base, with 9 bases remaining between them. CDR3 size: 15 residues. The germline V gene encodes CDR1 MNHEY and CDR2 SMNVEV (reference sequence). CDR3 sequence: CASSLSRGSNTEAFF. The CDR3 coding sequence is TGTGCCAGCAGTTTATCGAGGGGATCGAACACTGAAGCTTTCTTT.

The chain couples TRBV6-2 or TRBV6-3 to TRBJ1-5; 8 nucleotides match TRBD1. The CDR3 loop spans 18 amino acids. V lost 5 bases, J lost 3 bases, and 15 bases stayed unmatched. The germline V gene has CDR1 MNHEY and CDR2 SVGEGT. CDR3: CASSDTLTGGKYNQPQHF. The CDR3 DNA follows: TGTGCCAGCAGTGACACACTAACAGGGGGGAAGTACAATCAGCCCCAGCATTTT.

V and J are TRBV11-2 and TRBJ1-1, with D uncertain. V lost 0 bases to trimming and J lost 1 base, with 12 bases between them. Germline values: CDR1 SGHAT, CDR2 FQNNGV. CDR3 size: 16 residues. CDR3 coding DNA: TGTGCCAGCAGCTTAGATATACCGGGCCCGAACACTGAAGCTTTCTTT. This codes for CASSLDIPGPNTEAFF. Drawing the rest from reference TRBV11-2 and TRBJ1-1, the complete variable domain is EAGVAQSPRYKIIEKRQSVAFWCNPISGHATLYWYQQILGQGPKLLIQFQNNGVVDDSQLPKDRFSAERLKGVDSTLKIQPAKLEDSAVYLCASSLDIPGPNTEAFFGQGTRLTVV.

The chain joins TRBV7-8 to TRBJ1-5, with D maybe TRBD1 (6 bases). The CDR3 consists of 16 residues. V was pared by 4 bases and J by 1 base, with 14 bases between. CDR1 and CDR2 (germline): SGHVS, FQNEAQ. The CDR3 sequence is CASSYTATGSNQPQHF. CDR3 DNA: TGTGCCAGCAGCTACACCGCGACAGGAAGCAATCAGCCCCAGCATTTT. Filled out from reference TRBV7-8 and TRBJ1-5, the complete variable domain reads GAGVSQSPRYKVAKRGQDVALRCDPISGHVSLFWYQQALGQGPEFLTYFQNEAQLDKSGLPSDRFFAERPEGSVSTLKIQRTQQEDSAVYLCASSYTATGSNQPQHFGDGTRLSIL.

The rearrangement links TRBV19 to TRBJ1-4; TRBD1 might be the D (5 bases). Trimming took off 4 bases at V and 7 bases at J, with 13 bases between the two ends. The CDR3 is 14 residues long. The germline V gene has CDR1 LNHDA and CDR2 SQIVND (reference sequence). The CDR3 here is CASSTPGRVEKLFF. The CDR3 nucleotides read TGTGCCAGTAGTACCCCCGGCAGGGTTGAAAAACTGTTTTTT.

The chain links TRBV11-3 to TRBJ1-1, with 7 bases that match TRBD1. The CDR3 has 12 amino acids. CDR1 is SGHNT, CDR2 YENEEA, per germline. Unmatched junction bases numbered 2, after V lost 1 base and J lost 9 bases. The CDR3 protein is CASSLATGKAFF. The DNA for the CDR3 is TGTGCCAGCAGCTTAGCGACAGGGAAAGCTTTCTTT. The full variable domain, rest sourced from reference TRBV11-3 and TRBJ1-1, is EAGVVQSPRYKIIEKKQPVAFWCNPISGHNTLYWYLQNLGQGPELLIRYENEEAVDDSQLPKDRFSAERLKGVDSTLKIQPAELGDSAVYLCASSLATGKAFFGQGTRLTVV.

The gene calls are TRBV29-1 and TRBJ2-3, with D possibly matching TRBD1 (6 bases). The CDR3 has 14 residues. Germline V lookup: CDR1 SQVTM, CDR2 ANQGSEA. Trimming removed 2 bases at V and 0 bases at J, with 9 bases between. CDR3 protein: CSVEKDSSTDTQYF. Written as DNA, the CDR3 is TGCAGCGTTGAAAAGGACAGTAGCACAGATACGCAGTATTTT.

The chain has TRBV12-3 or TRBV12-4 and TRBJ1-2; D might be TRBD1 (6 bases). There are 13 residues in the CDR3. Trimming removed 4 bases at V and 7 bases at J, with 13 bases between. In nucleotides, the CDR3 is TGTGCCAGCAGTTCGGGGGGCCGGTCTGGCTACACCTTC. Its translation is CASSSGGRSGYTF.

The J gene is TRBJ1-3, the V gene TRBV4-1; D remains ambiguous. This CDR3 is built from 15 residues. V was trimmed by 1 base and J by 0 bases, leaving 7 bases between them. The germline V gene has CDR1 MGHRA and CDR2 YSYEKL. In nucleotides, the CDR3 is TGCGCCAGCAGCCAAGCAACTCTCTCTGGAAACACCATATATTTT. Translation: CASSQATLSGNTIYF.

This clone was recorded once. The chain links TRBV6-5 to TRBJ2-2, with unresolved D. There are 12 residues in the CDR3. Looked up from germline, CDR1 is MNHEY and CDR2 is SVGAGI. V lost 1 base and J lost 7, with 4 bases in between. The CDR3 DNA reads as TGTGCCAGCAGTTACTTAGTCGGGGAGCTGTTTTTT. Its protein is CASSYLVGELFF.